These 6 T cell receptor beta chains came from one sample sequenced in a study of identical twins. TCRdb reprocessed the 5' RACE reads with MiXCR, giving one entry per CDR3 protein. The table includes around 370,000 distinct CDR3 sequences, approximately 9.1% detected once. What was sequenced was naive T cells sorted from blood. These receptors all stem from a woman aged 45-59 years in good health.

This chain links TRBV5-1 with TRBJ1-4, with D hard to call. Deletions cut 2 bases from V and 7 bases from J, with 9 bases between. Per germline, CDR1 SGHRS and CDR2 YFSETQ. This CDR3 spans 13 amino acids. CDR3 protein: CASSFGVSEKLFF. The CDR3 nucleotides are TGCGCCAGCAGCTTTGGTGTTTCTGAAAAACTGTTTTTT.

The rearrangement links TRBV12-3 or TRBV12-4 to TRBJ2-1; no clear D. V lost 0 bases to trimming and J lost 0 bases, with 6 bases between them. CDR3 size: 15 residues. This chain's CDR3 is CASSLAPTSYNEQFF. The CDR3 region has the DNA TGTGCCAGCAGTTTAGCGCCCACCTCCTACAATGAGCAGTTCTTC.

The chain uses TRBV11-3 and TRBJ2-7; D is unresolved. Germline V gene data show CDR1 as SGHNT and CDR2 as YENEEA. The CDR3 has 14 amino acids. Deletions cut 5 bases from V and 4 bases from J, with 15 bases between. In DNA, the CDR3 is TGTGCCAGCAGCCCTAGATCCCCCGGGTACGAGCAGTACTTC. Protein: CASSPRSPGYEQYF. Based on the CDR3 plus reference TRBV11-3 and TRBJ2-7, the full variable domain is EAGVVQSPRYKIIEKKQPVAFWCNPISGHNTLYWYLQNLGQGPELLIRYENEEAVDDSQLPKDRFSAERLKGVDSTLKIQPAELGDSAVYLCASSPRSPGYEQYFGPGTRLTVT.

Relative to its sample, this clonotype is medium-sized. The chain uses TRBV12-3 or TRBV12-4 and TRBJ2-7, with unresolved D. V was cut by 5 bases and J by 4 bases, with 9 bases left in between. CDR3 size: 12 residues. CDR3 sequence (DNA): TGTGCCAGCAGTCTCTTGATATACGAGCAGTACTTC. Translation: CASSLLIYEQYF.

This clonotype was seen ten or more times. This rearrangement joins TRBV19 to TRBJ2-1; D not resolved. The CDR3 sequence is 13 residues long. Between the trimmed V and J ends, which lost 2 bases and 4 bases, there was a span of 6 bases. Germline V CDR1 and CDR2: LNHDA, SQIVND (reference sequence). The CDR3 DNA is TGTGCCAGTAGTATATCGCGGTACAATGAGCAGTTCTTC. Residues: CASSISRYNEQFF. The whole variable domain, remainder taken from reference TRBV19 and TRBJ2-1, is DGGITQSPKYLFRKEGQNVTLSCEQNLNHDAMYWYRQDPGQGLRLIYYSQIVNDFQKGDIAEGYSVSREKKESFPLTVTSAQKNPTAFYLCASSISRYNEQFFGPGTRLTVL.

At least ten counts were recorded for this clonotype. This chain joins TRBV29-1 and TRBJ2-3, with D possibly being TRBD1 or TRBD2 (5 bases each). Germline-derived CDR1 and CDR2 are SQVTM and ANQGSEA. CDR3 length: 12 residues. V lost 0 bases and J 7 bases, leaving 8 bases between the germline ends. This CDR3 is CSVEDGDHTQYF. CDR3 nucleotide sequence: TGCAGCGTTGAAGATGGGGACCATACGCAGTATTTT.